This T cell receptor beta chain is drawn from a study of T-cell reconstitution after alpha-beta-depleted transplantation in children. Preparation of the TCRbeta library involved a method that used unique molecular identifiers. TCRdb reprocessed the PCR reads via MiXCR and lists one record per CDR3 protein. The sample consists of 350,000 to 400,000 distinct CDR3 sequences, about an eighth of them appearing once. V lost 6 bases, J lost 6 bases, and 17 bases lay in between. The length of the CDR3 is 13 residues. Looked up from germline, CDR1 is SQVTM and CDR2 is ANQGSEA. This chain uses TRBV29-1 with TRBJ1-1, with D possibly matching TRBD1 (6 bases). The source was PBMCs, collected from the stem cell graft. This receptor was taken from a human donor who donated a stem cell graft to a child with Fanconi anemia. In DNA, the CDR3 is TGCAGCGTCCGTTCACAGGGTATCCCTGAAGCTTTCTTT. Protein sequence: CSVRSQGIPEAFF.